One sample yielded the 24 T cell receptor beta chains listed below, sequenced in a study of identical twins. Each CDR3 protein is one row after TCRdb ran MiXCR on the 5' RACE reads. This table has around 680,000 distinct CDR3 sequences, 8.5% to 9.5% appearing once. This same sample was also taken into another study, of yellow fever vaccine responses in identical twins.

Sample: PBMCs. Receptor source: a woman aged 18-29 years in good health.

Ten or more counts support this clonotype. The chain recombines TRBV12-3 or TRBV12-4 with TRBJ2-7, with TRBD1 identical over 9 bases. The CDR3 is 14 residues long. Trimming at V came to 6 bases and at J to 7 bases, leaving 10 bases not matched to a gene. The CDR3 DNA sequence: TGTGCCAGCAGCTTTGGGACAGGGATAGAGGAGCAGTACTTC. Protein: CASSFGTGIEEQYF.

This clonotype was counted many times. This chain joins TRBV21-1 and TRBJ2-1; the DNA was not compared with TRBD1, the D call given in the table. TRBV21-1 constitutes a pseudogene. The CDR3 totals 14 residues. The chain's CDR3 is CASSFRDGNNEQFF. The CDR3 coding sequence is TGTGCCAGCAGCTTCCGGGACGGTAACAATGAGCAGTTCTTC.

The V and J genes are TRBV20-1 and TRBJ2-1, with 10 bases that match TRBD2. The ends lost 6 bases at V and 6 bases at J; junction bases unmatched: 8. Looked up from germline, CDR1 is DFQATT and CDR2 is SNEGSKA (reference sequence). The length of the CDR3 is 14 residues. The chain's CDR3 is CSAPTSGPLNEQFF. As DNA, the CDR3 is TGCAGTGCACCGACTAGCGGGCCACTCAATGAGCAGTTCTTC.

This clonotype appeared a few times. The V and J genes are TRBV29-1 and TRBJ1-1; D not certain. Germline V gene data show CDR1 as SQVTM and CDR2 as ANQGSEA. The germline V and J ends were trimmed by 7 bases and 6 bases, with 6 bases remaining between them. The CDR3 extends over 9 amino acids. DNA for the CDR3: TGCAGCGGGGGTCCTGAAGCTTTCTTT. It is translated as CSGGPEAFF.

This clonotype was found a few times. The V and J genes are TRBV29-1 and TRBJ2-5, with 7 bases identical to TRBD2. This CDR3 has 11 residues. Trimming cost V 8 bases and J 5 bases; bases outside gene matches: 5. The germline V gene encodes CDR1 SQVTM and CDR2 ANQGSEA. The CDR3 region is CSTAGGETQYF. In DNA, the CDR3 is TGCAGCACAGCCGGGGGGGAGACCCAGTACTTC.

This clonotype appeared a few times. V is TRBV6-2 or TRBV6-3 and J is TRBJ2-7, with 9 bases identical to TRBD2. J was trimmed by 0 bases and V by 5 bases; bases with no gene match: 8. Germline assignment: CDR1 MNHEY and CDR2 SVGEGT. This CDR3 is built from 16 residues. The CDR3 reads CASSRLAGTSSYEQYF. For the CDR3, the DNA is TGTGCCAGCAGTAGGCTAGCGGGAACCTCCTCCTACGAGCAGTACTTC.

The V call is TRBV11-2, the J call TRBJ2-5; D unclear. The CDR3 runs 15 residues. V lost 8 bases and J 4 bases, leaving 20 bases between the germline ends. Germline V lookup: CDR1 SGHAT, CDR2 FQNNGV. CDR3 loop: CASGETRSPGETQYF. CDR3 bases: TGTGCCAGCGGAGAGACTCGCTCCCCGGGAGAGACCCAGTACTTC.

The chain carries TRBV4-3 and TRBJ2-7; perhaps TRBD1 as D (5 bases). This CDR3 is 16 amino acids long. Trimming took 0 bases from V and 0 from J, leaving 12 bases between them. Looked up from germline, CDR1 is LGHNA and CDR2 is YSLEER. The DNA of the CDR3 is TGCGCCAGCAGCCAAGATAGGGCAGGGAACTCCTACGAGCAGTACTTC. It yields the protein CASSQDRAGNSYEQYF.

In its sample, this clonotype was seen a few times. This chain connects TRBV28 to TRBJ2-1; D is perhaps TRBD1 (7 bases). The germline V gene has CDR1 MDHEN and CDR2 SYDVKM. The CDR3 totals 16 residues. V was pared by 7 bases and J by 3 bases, with 19 bases between. The CDR3 DNA follows: TGTGCCAGCACACAGGGGAGAGGACTACTCTACAATGAGCAGTTCTTC. It is translated as CASTQGRGLLYNEQFF.

The gene calls are TRBV28 and TRBJ1-1; D is ambiguous. The CDR3 contains 11 residues. CDR1 is MDHEN and CDR2 is SYDVKM in the germline V gene. V shed 7 bases and J shed 6 bases, with 9 bases lying between them. This CDR3 reads CASNSPPEAFF. The CDR3 nucleotides read TGTGCCAGCAACAGTCCCCCTGAAGCTTTCTTT.

This clonotype was counted many times. The chain combines TRBV7-9 with TRBJ2-3; D is possibly TRBD1 or TRBD2 (5 bases each). V was pared by 3 bases and J by 5 bases, with 15 bases between. In germline, CDR1 is SEHNR, CDR2 FQNEAQ (reference sequence). The CDR3 extends over 15 amino acids. For the CDR3, the DNA is TGTGCCAGCAGCTTGAGGGGTAGGGGCTTAGATACGCAGTATTTT. Translated: CASSLRGRGLDTQYF.

This clonotype was picked up a small number of times. This chain links TRBV3-1 with TRBJ1-4, with 7 bases that match TRBD1. This CDR3 region has 14 residues. V shed 6 bases and J 8 bases; nucleotides not matched to a gene: 9. Per the germline V gene, CDR1 is LGHDT and CDR2 is YNNKEL (reference sequence). The CDR3 DNA is TGTGCCAGCAGTAAACAGGGGTTTGGAGAAAAACTGTTTTTT. This codes for CASSKQGFGEKLFF.

V and J are TRBV28 and TRBJ2-6, with TRBD1 as a possible D gene (5 bases). Germline CDR1 MDHEN, CDR2 SYDVKM. V lost 1 base to trimming and J lost 0 bases, with 10 bases between them. The CDR3 length is 17 residues. DNA for the CDR3: TGTGCCAGCAGTTTATACCTTCAGGGCTCTGGGGCCAACGTCCTGACTTTC. It is translated as CASSLYLQGSGANVLTF.

This clonotype was seen a handful of times. V is TRBV20-1 and J is TRBJ2-3, with no clear D. This CDR3 contains 13 residues. The V end was cut by 6 bases, the J end by 5 bases, with 15 bases between. CDR1 and CDR2 (germline): DFQATT, SNEGSKA (reference sequence). CDR3 DNA sequence: TGCAGTGCCGGCGGATTTGGTGGAGATACGCAGTATTTT. Its protein product is CSAGGFGGDTQYF.

This clonotype has just a few counts. This chain links TRBV28 with TRBJ2-3; a possible D gene is TRBD2 (6 bases). This CDR3 contains 13 residues. The germline V and J ends were trimmed by 7 bases and 4 bases, with 12 bases remaining between them. Per the germline V gene, CDR1 is MDHEN and CDR2 is SYDVKM. The CDR3 region has the DNA TGTGCCAGCAAACTTCCTAGCGCAGATACGCAGTATTTT. Translation gives CASKLPSADTQYF.

V is TRBV20-1 and J is TRBJ2-5; D is possibly TRBD2 (7 bases). Trimming took off 4 bases at V and 5 bases at J, with 11 bases between the two ends. The CDR3 contains 12 residues. Looked up from germline, CDR1 is DFQATT and CDR2 is SNEGSKA (reference sequence). CDR3 sequence: CSAMGGRETQYF. CDR3 nucleotides: TGCAGTGCTATGGGGGGGCGGGAGACCCAGTACTTC.

In its sample, this clonotype was seen a few times. CDR3 DNA sequence: TGTGCCACCAGTGATTTGCGCGTCGACAAAACAGCTCACACCGGGGAGCTGTTTTTT. As protein: CATSDLRVDKTAHTGELFF. V usage is TRBV24-1 and J usage is TRBJ2-2; D is unclear. With 0 bases removed from V and 3 bases from J, the gap between germline ends came to 19 bases. Germline V CDR1 and CDR2: KGHDR, SFDVKD. This CDR3 has 19 amino acids.

This clonotype came up a few times. This chain joins TRBV28 and TRBJ1-2, with D perhaps matching TRBD1 (6 bases). The germline V gene has CDR1 MDHEN and CDR2 SYDVKM. V was pared by 11 bases and J by 2 bases, with 15 bases between. The CDR3 consists of 13 residues. CDR3 nucleotides: TGTGCCGAGTCAAGACAGGTCAACTATGGCTACACCTTC. It codes for CAESRQVNYGYTF.

This clonotype was counted ten times or more. This rearrangement joins TRBV5-1 to TRBJ2-1; D might be TRBD1 (6 bases). CDR1 and CDR2 from the germline V gene are SGHRS and YFSETQ. V lost 4 bases and J 6 bases, leaving 14 bases between the germline ends. The CDR3 sequence is 14 residues long. The CDR3 sequence: CASSAYTGINEQFF. In nucleotides, the CDR3 is TGCGCCAGCAGCGCTTATACAGGGATCAATGAGCAGTTCTTC.

J is TRBJ2-3 and V is TRBV6-1; 9 bases line up with TRBD1. The CDR3 length is 16 residues. CDR1 MNHNS and CDR2 SASEGT come from the germline V gene. The ends lost 6 bases at V and 1 base at J; junction bases unmatched: 8. The CDR3 spells CASSKNRGLGTDTQYF. The CDR3 coding sequence is TGTGCCAGCAGCAAAAACAGGGGGCTTGGCACAGATACGCAGTATTTT.

There are many counts of this clonotype. The chain has TRBV15 and TRBJ1-1; D possibly corresponds to TRBD1 (5 bases). CDR3 size: 16 residues. With 0 bases removed from V and 8 bases from J, the gap between germline ends came to 19 bases. The germline V gene has CDR1 LNHNV and CDR2 YYDKDF (reference sequence). The CDR3 protein is CATSRDLGTGQSEAFF. The CDR3 coding sequence is TGTGCCACCAGCAGAGACCTAGGAACAGGTCAATCCGAAGCTTTCTTT.

The gene calls are TRBV29-1 and TRBJ2-7; 8 nucleotides match TRBD1. CDR3 length equals 14 residues. V shed 6 bases and J 5 bases; nucleotides not matched to a gene: 12. Germline V gives CDR1 SQVTM, CDR2 ANQGSEA. The CDR3 protein is CSVQPDRGGNEQYF. The CDR3 nucleotides read TGCAGCGTCCAACCAGACAGGGGAGGAAACGAGCAGTACTTC.

The V call is TRBV2, the J call TRBJ2-2, with 7 bases matching TRBD1. The CDR3 is made up of 15 amino acids. Losses at the gene ends were 3 bases for V and 6 bases for J; bases not matched to a gene: 7. Germline assignment: CDR1 SNHLY and CDR2 FYNNEI. CDR3 sequence reads: CASSERGPDPGELFF. DNA of the CDR3: TGTGCCAGCAGTGAGAGGGGGCCCGACCCCGGGGAGCTGTTTTTT.

This clonotype was seen a handful of times. The CDR3 region is CSVAGIPEQFF. CDR3 bases: TGCAGCGTCGCGGGCATTCCTGAGCAGTTCTTC. The chain recombines TRBV29-1 with TRBJ2-1; perhaps TRBD2 as D (5 bases). Germline V gene data show CDR1 as SQVTM and CDR2 as ANQGSEA. The CDR3 consists of 11 residues. Trimming left V 6 bases short and J 9 bases short, with 12 bases between.